This T cell receptor beta chain stems from a study of blood T cell repertoires in COVID-19 (dated by TCRdb to between 2020 and 2021). General notes on the study: Samples from collaborators originated in the United States, Italy and Spain and spanned both the acute and convalescent phases of COVID-19. The repertoires were released in a freely available public database intended as a resource for research on the immune response to SARS-CoV-2. The dataset comprised deeply sampled blood TCRbeta repertoires from subjects exposed to, actively infected with, or recovered from COVID-19. The samples were drawn from the first 160 participants of the ongoing ImmuneRACE study and from 1,254 subjects provided by 6 global collaborators. Where available, HLA class I and class II types were obtained from metadata supplied by the sample provider rather than from assay-based typing. Sample metadata almost always included a de-identified subject ID, COVID-19 status, age in years and sex. The prospective study material was composed of cDNA or gDNA derived from T cells, B-cell-depleted T cells, or PBMCs.

The sample holds a few counts of this clone. Its antigen is not yet known. No clone much larger than this one lies a single base away; base qualities are absent. What the research found in general, with its limitations: The amount of clinical and demographic metadata varied by source and participant and was provided uncurated.

V is cut back by 3 bases and J by 6 bases, with 13 bases in the junction unmatched. Looking up the germline V gene yields CDR1 MGHRA and CDR2 YSYEKL. The CDR3 has 17 amino acids, counting the end cysteine and phenylalanine. Only CDR3 DNA is held: 51 bases, read in frame from base 1. The collaborating institutions used their own protocols to collect whole blood in K2EDTA tubes. For TCRbeta analysis, collaborators shipped samples in one of three forms: frozen whole blood, isolated PBMCs, or DNA extracted from either of those sample types. The immunoSEQ Assay, a bias-controlled multiplex PCR, was used to amplify TCRbeta CDR3 regions from genomic DNA. As for the authors' bioinformatics: The number of nucleated cells in each sample was estimated by amplification of reference gene primers within the assay. To quantify the absolute abundance of each unique TCRbeta CDR3 rearrangement, sequence reads were collapsed and filtered. For each sample, productive Simpson clonality was calculated by taking the square root of Simpson's diversity index across productive rearrangements. The table was pulled from immuneACCESS by TCRdb, which kept in-frame rearrangements only. Such tables lose some clones; where checked, under half of the loss comes from unresolved V genes, and the rest has no known cause. V and J calls and clone size are as listed in that table; D and trimming were resolved from the DNA. The sample yields 70,000 or so clones; roughly 87% were counted once. The ten most abundant clones make up around 9.9% of the sample.

The V and J genes are TRBV4-1 and TRBJ1-4; the central 7 bases match TRBD1. This receptor was obtained from a woman between 18 and 29 years old with acute or convalescent COVID-19. Sequencing input: peripheral blood. The DNA sequence reads TGCGCCAGCAGCCAGATTGGGTCAGGGACAGCCCATGAAAAACTGTTTTTT. Its protein reads: CASSQIGSGTAHEKLFF.